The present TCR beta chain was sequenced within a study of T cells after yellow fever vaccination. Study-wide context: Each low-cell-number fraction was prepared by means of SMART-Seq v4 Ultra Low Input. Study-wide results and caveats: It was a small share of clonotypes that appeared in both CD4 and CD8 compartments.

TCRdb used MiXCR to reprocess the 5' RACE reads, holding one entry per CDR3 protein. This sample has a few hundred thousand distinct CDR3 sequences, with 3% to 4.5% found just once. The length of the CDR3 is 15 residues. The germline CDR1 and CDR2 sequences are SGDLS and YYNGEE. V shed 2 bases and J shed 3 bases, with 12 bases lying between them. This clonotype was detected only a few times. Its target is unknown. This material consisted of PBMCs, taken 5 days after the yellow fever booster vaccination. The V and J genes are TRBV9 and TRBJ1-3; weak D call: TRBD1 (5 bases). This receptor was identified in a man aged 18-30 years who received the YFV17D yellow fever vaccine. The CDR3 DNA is TGTGCCAGCAGCGTTAGAGGGGCTATTGGAAACACCATATATTTT. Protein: CASSVRGAIGNTIYF.